This entry features one T cell receptor (beta chain) sequence. Its antigen is not known. Sequenced by immunoSEQ multiplex PCR; TCRdb stores in-frame clones only, minus some. The sample shows approximately 100,000 clones, around nine tenths of them seen only once. The data derive from a study of T cell responses to AZD1222 COVID-19 vaccine. Study observations and caveats: The donor cohort was predominantly white British with a female majority, and clonal diversity may have been underestimated.

The sequence came from an adult in good health. The sample consisted of peripheral blood, taken on day 0 of AZD1222 vaccination.

CDR3 sequence (DNA): TGTGCCAGCAGCTTAATCCCAGGGGCCGGCTACACCTTC. It yields the protein CASSLIPGAGYTF. The V and J genes are TRBV7-3 and TRBJ1-2; a weak D match, TRBD1 (6 bases). Per the germline V gene, CDR1 is SGHTA and CDR2 is FQGTGA. CDR3 length: 13 residues. With 1 base removed from V and 8 bases from J, the gap between germline ends came to 11 bases.